This T cell receptor beta chain was identified in a study of cytomegalovirus exposure and HLA in healthy donors. Broader study findings: The study recorded some 160 TCR beta chains that were cytomegalovirus-associated. In presence/absence analyses, roughly uniform sequencing depth across donors was assumed.

Researchers ran the PCR with 60 Vbeta and 13 Jbeta primers. The authors' processing: Around 10 million of the 80 million or so unique TCR beta chains counted in a later analysis were shared. The table came from immunoSEQ multiplex PCR; TCRdb's copy has only in-frame clones and leaves some out. The V and J calls and clone size were taken over from that table, and D and trimming were inferred from the DNA. The sample contains 250,000 or so clones, around 90% of which appear only once. Remarks on this clone: Its specificity is unknown. The sample holds other DNA sequences that translate to the same CDR3.

Germline CDR1 and CDR2: ENHRY and SYGVKD. The V end was cut by 6 bases, the J end by 0 bases, with 6 bases between. The CDR3 is made up of 12 amino acids. The rearrangement links TRBV10-3 to TRBJ2-7; D unclear. The clonotype comes from a girl aged 2 to 10 in good health and CMV-seronegative. Material: PBMCs. The CDR3 DNA reads TGTGCCATCAGCGATAGCTCCTACGAGCAGTACTTC. Residues: CAISDSSYEQYF.